These 13 T cell receptor beta chains were all obtained from the same sample, sequenced in a study of cytomegalovirus exposure and HLA in healthy donors. TCRdb's table, derived via immunoSEQ multiplex PCR, lists solely in-frame clones and lacks some. Of about 200,000 clones listed, around 84% are singletons. Sequencing input: PBMCs. The receptors here all came from a woman aged 25 to 39 in good health and CMV-seropositive.

The DNA for the CDR3 is TGCGCCAGCAGCTTGGCTGGGACAGCGTATAGGGACGAGCAGTACTTC. The encoded protein is CASSLAGTAYRDEQYF. V usage is TRBV5-1 and J usage is TRBJ2-7; 7 positions agree with TRBD1. The CDR3 contains 16 residues. V gave up 0 bases and J gave up 5 bases; unmatched junction bases: 11. Germline CDR1 reads SGHRS; CDR2 reads YFSETQ.

The chain uses TRBV9 and TRBJ2-2, with D perhaps matching TRBD2 (6 bases). Germline V gene sequence: CDR1 SGDLS, CDR2 YYNGEE. The CDR3 loop spans 16 amino acids. Deletions cut 4 bases from V and 4 bases from J, with 17 bases between. CDR3 region: CASSTNTGRTTGELFF. For the CDR3, the DNA is TGTGCCAGCAGCACAAACACCGGGAGAACCACCGGGGAGCTGTTTTTT.

This chain uses TRBV4-2 with TRBJ2-7; a weak D match, TRBD1 (6 bases). V was pared by 1 base and J by 5 bases, with 15 bases between. Germline V CDR1 and CDR2: LGHNA, YNFKEQ. The CDR3 is made up of 15 amino acids. The CDR3, as DNA: TGTGCCAGCAGCCAAGGTAACAGGGTGGGAGACGAGCAGTACTTC. Its translation: CASSQGNRVGDEQYF.

The table lists this clone with a few counts. The V call is TRBV27, the J call TRBJ2-7, with TRBD2 matching 8 bases. The CDR3 sequence is 15 residues long. After removal of 2 bases from V and 4 bases from J, the junction contained 7 bases not matched to a gene. Germline V gene lookup returns CDR1 MNHEY and CDR2 SMNVEV (reference sequence). CDR3 protein: CASSLAGGPRYEQYF. The CDR3 nucleotides read TGTGCCAGCAGTTTAGCGGGAGGCCCTCGATACGAGCAGTACTTC.

The chain is built from TRBV29-1 and TRBJ2-7, with D tentatively TRBD2 (6 bases). V lost 3 bases and J 4 bases, leaving 16 bases between the germline ends. The CDR3 runs 14 residues. CDR1 and CDR2 (germline): SQVTM, ANQGSEA. As DNA, the CDR3 is TGCAGCGTTGACAGGTGCGGGATGTTGTACGAGCAGTACTTC. This translates into CSVDRCGMLYEQYF.

The rearrangement uses TRBV28 and TRBJ1-5, with D possibly TRBD1 on 5 matching bases. Germline lookup yields CDR1 MDHEN and CDR2 SYDVKM. Between the trimmed V and J ends, which lost 5 bases and 4 bases, there was a span of 15 bases. The CDR3 runs 15 residues. DNA of the CDR3: TGTGCCAGCAGTGCCCCAGGGTTGGGGAATCAGCCCCAGCATTTT. It encodes CASSAPGLGNQPQHF.

The V gene is TRBV2, the J gene TRBJ1-4, with TRBD1 matching over 8 bases. Germline V gives CDR1 SNHLY, CDR2 FYNNEI. V lost 5 bases to trimming and J lost 7 bases; unmatched junction nucleotides: 9. The CDR3 is 15 residues long. The CDR3 reads CASSLKQGDSEKLFF. For the CDR3, the DNA is TGTGCCAGCAGTTTAAAACAGGGGGATAGTGAAAAACTGTTTTTT. The variable domain in full, with the rest retrieved from reference TRBV2 and TRBJ1-4, is EPEVTQTPSHQVTQMGQEVILRCVPISNHLYFYWYRQILGQKVEFLVSFYNNEISEKSEIFDDQFSVERPDGSNFTLKIRSTKLEDSAMYFCASSLKQGDSEKLFFGSGTQLSVL.

In nucleotides, the CDR3 is TGTGCCAGCTCGCGTTCCCAAGAGACCCAGTACTTC. Protein product: CASSRSQETQYF. The chain has TRBV18 and TRBJ2-5; D unclear. V lost 6 bases and J 1 base, leaving 6 bases between the germline ends. Per the germline V gene, CDR1 is KGHSH and CDR2 is LQKENI. The CDR3 totals 12 residues.

The rearrangement uses TRBV30 and TRBJ2-7, with D perhaps TRBD1 (6 bases). V dropped 2 bases and J dropped 9 bases, with 14 bases sitting between them. CDR3 length: 12 residues. Germline V gene lookup returns CDR1 GTSNPN and CDR2 SVGIG (reference sequence). CDR3 protein: CAWSPWAGVQYF. The CDR3 region has the DNA TGTGCCTGGAGTCCTTGGGCAGGGGTGCAGTACTTC.

This chain links TRBV19 with TRBJ1-4, with 7 bases matching TRBD1. CDR3 size: 15 residues. Trimming removed 5 bases from V and 8 bases from J; junction bases left unmatched: 11. Germline CDR1 LNHDA, CDR2 SQIVND (reference sequence). The CDR3, as DNA: TGTGCCAGTAGTTCCCATACGGGACAGCTCGAAAAACTGTTTTTT. As protein: CASSSHTGQLEKLFF.

The genes are TRBV20-1 and TRBJ2-1; no clear D gene. The germline V and J ends were trimmed by 5 bases and 10 bases, with 9 bases remaining between them. This CDR3 is 10 amino acids long. The germline V gene encodes CDR1 DFQATT and CDR2 SNEGSKA (reference sequence). The CDR3 DNA sequence: TGCAGTGCTCCAGGTCGGGAGCAGTTCTTC. This encodes CSAPGREQFF.

The rearrangement links TRBV9 to TRBJ2-1; D remains unclear. V was cut by 4 bases and J by 1 base, with 12 bases left in between. Germline lookup yields CDR1 SGDLS and CDR2 YYNGEE. The CDR3 has 15 amino acids. CDR3 sequence: CASSFRADSYNEQFF. In nucleotides, the CDR3 is TGTGCCAGCAGCTTCCGAGCCGATTCCTACAATGAGCAGTTCTTC.

This clone has only one observation. This rearrangement joins TRBV18 to TRBJ1-2; D remains unclear. The germline V gene has CDR1 KGHSH and CDR2 LQKENI. V was pared by 3 bases and J by 4 bases, with 9 bases between. The CDR3 loop spans 13 amino acids. The DNA for the CDR3 is TGTGCCAGCTCACCGCCCGAGGGCTATGGCTACACCTTC. Amino acid sequence: CASSPPEGYGYTF. The whole variable domain, remainder taken from reference TRBV18 and TRBJ1-2, is NAGVMQNPRHLVRRRGQEARLRCSPMKGHSHVYWYRQLPEEGLKFMVYLQKENIIDESGMPKERFSAEFPKEGPSILRIQQVVRGDSAAYFCASSPPEGYGYTFGSGTRLTVV.